The present T cell receptor (beta chain) was sequenced within a study of T cells in Graves' hyperthyroidism and ophthalmopathy. TCR beta CDR3 regions were amplified from RNA transcripts. First-round RT-PCR of the TCR CDR3 relied on the HTBI primer set. TCRdb re-derived calls from the multiplex PCR reads in MiXCR, one entry per CDR3 protein. The sample consists of about 590,000 distinct CDR3 sequences, approximately 14% of them appearing once. Trimming removed 3 bases at V and 0 bases at J, with 14 bases between. Germline V gene data show CDR1 as DFQATT and CDR2 as SNEGSKA (reference sequence). The CDR3 runs to 15 residues. Comments on this clonotype: A much larger clone sits a single nucleotide away, making a read error possible.

The rearrangement uses TRBV20-1 and TRBJ1-1; D call uncertain. The receptor comes from a woman aged 25 to 39 with Graves' hyperthyroidism. The source material was blood. The CDR3 nucleotides are TGCAGTGCTAGCGTCTGGGCCAAGATGAACACTGAAGCTTTCTTT. It translates to CSASVWAKMNTEAFF.